This TCR beta chain emerged from a study of T-cell reconstitution after alpha-beta-depleted transplantation in children. Unique molecular identifiers were built into the TCRbeta library. TCRdb reanalysed the PCR reads using MiXCR and keeps one entry per CDR3 protein. The sample shows roughly 590,000 distinct CDR3 sequences, around 16% of them seen only once. This clonotype has more than one count but fewer than ten. This CDR3 spans 15 amino acids. Germline V gives CDR1 MDHEN, CDR2 SYDVKM. Trimming removed 4 bases from V and 5 bases from J, with 17 bases in between. The source of this sequence is a human donor who donated a stem cell graft to a child with acute myeloid leukemia. The chain recombines TRBV28 with TRBJ1-2; D ambiguous. The material was PBMCs from the stem cell graft donor, obtained from the stem cell graft. In DNA form, the CDR3 reads TGTGCCAGCAGTTCCTCTGCCAAGCGAGGGTATGGCTACACCTTC. This gives the protein CASSSSAKRGYGYTF.